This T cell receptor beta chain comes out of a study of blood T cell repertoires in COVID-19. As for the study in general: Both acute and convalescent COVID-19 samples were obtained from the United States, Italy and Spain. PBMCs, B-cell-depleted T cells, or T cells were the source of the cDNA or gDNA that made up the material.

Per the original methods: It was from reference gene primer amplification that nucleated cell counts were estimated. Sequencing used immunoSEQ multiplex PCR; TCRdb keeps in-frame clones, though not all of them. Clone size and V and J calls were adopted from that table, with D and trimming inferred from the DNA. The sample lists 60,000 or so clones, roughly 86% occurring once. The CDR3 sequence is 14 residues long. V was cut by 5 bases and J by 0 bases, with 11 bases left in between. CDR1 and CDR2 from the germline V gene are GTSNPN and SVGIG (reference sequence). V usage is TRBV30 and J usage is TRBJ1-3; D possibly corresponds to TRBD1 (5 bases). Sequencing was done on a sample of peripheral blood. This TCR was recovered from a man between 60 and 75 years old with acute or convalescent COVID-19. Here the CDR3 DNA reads TGTGCCTGGGAACGACAGAGCTCTGGAAACACCATATATTTT. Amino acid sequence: CAWERQSSGNTIYF.